Listed below are T cell receptor beta chains from one sample, sequenced in a study of human T cells and chemical hapten exposure. TCRdb reprocessed the RACE reads with MiXCR, giving one entry per CDR3 protein. The table records 50,000 or so distinct CDR3 sequences, 8% to 13% of them present only once. This specimen was whole blood, taken in connection with sensitization to the hapten diphenylcyclopropenone (DPC). Source of these receptors: a woman in her thirties or forties with alopecia areata. Some clones in this sample may be carry-over from other donors' samples. Both conserved end residues are part of each CDR3. Each record gives: clone size, J gene, D gene, V gene, CDR3 protein, CDR3 DNA. D genes are given only for firm matches. Expanded clones are given a class, and other clones once, few, many or no size at all.

NA | TRBJ2-2 | NA | TRBV29-1 | CSVGYTTGELFF | TGCAGCGTTGGGTATACAACCGGGGAGCTGTTTTTT
many | TRBJ2-3 | NA | TRBV12-3/TRBV12-4 | CASSPGGGATDTQYF | TGTGCCAGCAGCCCGGGCGGGGGCGCAACAGATACGCAGTATTTT
NA | TRBJ1-2 | TRBD1 | TRBV29-1 | CSVAGTGSDYGYTF | TGCAGCGTTGCCGGGACAGGGTCAGACTATGGCTACACCTTC
NA | TRBJ2-3 | NA | TRBV20-1 | CSARDGGSSTDTQYF | TGCAGTGCTAGAGATGGTGGGTCTAGCACAGATACGCAGTATTTT
many | TRBJ2-3 | TRBD2 | TRBV24-1 | CATSGASGGSTDTQYF | TGTGCCACCAGTGGGGCTAGCGGGGGGTCAACAGATACGCAGTATTTT
many | TRBJ1-6 | TRBD1 | TRBV7-9 | CASSSWTGGEGSPLHF | TGTGCCAGCAGCTCCTGGACAGGGGGCGAAGGTTCACCCCTCCACTTT
NA | TRBJ2-7 | NA | TRBV6-1 | CASSEALHEQYF | TGTGCCAGCAGTGAAGCGCTCCACGAGCAGTACTTC
few | TRBJ2-7 | TRBD2 | TRBV7-9 | CASSPGLTLREQYF | TGTGCCAGCAGCCCGGGACTAACCCTACGGGAGCAGTACTTC
NA | TRBJ1-1 | NA | TRBV28 | CASSLVTGRTEAFF | TGTGCCAGCAGTTTAGTTACAGGGCGGACTGAAGCTTTCTTT
NA | TRBJ2-5 | NA | TRBV30 | CAWNPGPMETQYF | TGTGCCTGGAACCCGGGACCCATGGAGACCCAGTACTTC
many | TRBJ1-1 | TRBD1 | TRBV29-1 | CSAPKDRVAFF | TGCAGCGCGCCTAAAGACAGGGTCGCTTTCTTT
many | TRBJ2-1 | TRBD2 | TRBV12-5 | CASGKGLAVNEQFF | TGTGCTAGTGGTAAGGGACTAGCGGTTAATGAGCAGTTCTTC
many | TRBJ2-5 | NA | TRBV14 | CASSQGRLQETQYF | TGTGCCAGCAGCCAAGGCCGTCTCCAAGAGACCCAGTACTTC
few | TRBJ2-1 | TRBD2 | TRBV27 | CASSTIAGGPFNEQFF | TGTGCCAGCAGTACTATAGCGGGGGGGCCCTTTAATGAGCAGTTCTTC
few | TRBJ2-7 | NA | TRBV7-2 | CASSSDRGGEQYF | TGTGCCAGCAGCTCGGACCGGGGAGGCGAGCAGTACTTC
NA | TRBJ2-4 | NA | TRBV29-1 | CSAREKNIQYF | TGCAGCGCCCGGGAAAAAAACATTCAGTACTTC
few | TRBJ2-2 | NA | TRBV5-1 | CASSTYRGPRNTGELFF | TGCGCCAGCAGCACGTACCGGGGGCCCAGGAACACCGGGGAGCTGTTTTTT
few | TRBJ2-4 | NA | TRBV7-2 | CASSLATQGGIQYF | TGTGCCAGCAGCTTAGCCACACAGGGAGGCATTCAGTACTTC
many | TRBJ1-4 | NA | TRBV5-1 | CASSLGARVDKLFF | TGCGCCAGCAGCTTGGGCGCCAGGGTCGACAAACTGTTTTTT
NA | TRBJ2-5 | TRBD2 | TRBV9 | CASSVLAGVEETQYF | TGTGCCAGCAGCGTACTAGCGGGGGTGGAAGAGACCCAGTACTTC
NA | TRBJ2-1 | NA | TRBV19 | CASSTWDGGYNEQFF | TGTGCCAGTAGTACTTGGGACGGAGGCTACAATGAGCAGTTCTTC
few | TRBJ2-2 | NA | TRBV7-3 | CASSFGWSGELFF | TGTGCCAGCAGCTTTGGTTGGTCCGGGGAGCTGTTTTTT
NA | TRBJ2-1 | TRBD1 | TRBV7-4 | CASNMTGVAQGSEQFF | TGTGCCAGCAACATGACAGGGGTGGCCCAGGGGAGTGAGCAGTTCTTC
NA | TRBJ1-4 | TRBD1 | TRBV7-3 | CASSLGQGATNEKLFF | TGTGCCAGCAGCTTAGGGCAGGGGGCAACTAATGAAAAACTGTTTTTT
many | TRBJ1-6 | TRBD1 | TRBV5-1 | CASSLNPGQGYSPLHF | TGCGCCAGCAGCTTGAACCCTGGACAGGGGTATTCACCCCTCCACTTT
NA | TRBJ2-2 | NA | TRBV18 | CASSPPYSGTNTGELFF | TGTGCCAGCTCACCACCGTATTCGGGGACTAACACCGGGGAGCTGTTTTTT
few | TRBJ2-7 | NA | TRBV6-1 | CASWQGFNSYEQYF | TGTGCCAGCTGGCAGGGCTTTAACTCCTACGAGCAGTACTTC
many | TRBJ2-1 | NA | TRBV5-1 | CASSLDWAYEQFF | TGCGCCAGCAGCTTGGATTGGGCATATGAGCAGTTCTTC
NA | TRBJ2-3 | NA | TRBV10-3 | CAISESYAESTDTQYF | TGTGCCATCAGTGAGTCTTACGCGGAAAGCACAGATACGCAGTATTTT
many | TRBJ2-7 | TRBD1 | TRBV6-6 | CASSQGQGREQYF | TGTGCCAGCAGTCAAGGACAGGGACGCGAGCAGTACTTC
NA | TRBJ2-7 | NA | TRBV7-9 | CASSLGGLGAYEQYF | TGTGCCAGCAGCTTAGGGGGCCTGGGGGCCTACGAGCAGTACTTC
NA | TRBJ2-5 | NA | TRBV9 | CASSASLGEETQYF | TGTGCCAGCAGCGCCTCCCTCGGAGAGGAGACCCAGTACTTC
many | TRBJ1-1 | NA | TRBV7-8 | CASSQVAGTTEAFF | TGTGCCAGCAGCCAGGTGGCAGGGACCACTGAAGCTTTCTTT
many | TRBJ2-1 | TRBD2 | TRBV10-3 | CAVTRTSGGTYNEQFF | TGTGCCGTCACTCGGACTAGCGGGGGGACCTACAATGAGCAGTTCTTC
few | TRBJ2-2 | TRBD2 | TRBV29-1 | CSVDVAGAGELFF | TGCAGCGTTGATGTAGCGGGAGCCGGGGAGCTGTTTTTT
few | TRBJ2-5 | NA | TRBV12-3/TRBV12-4 | CASSLARSETQYF | TGTGCCAGCAGCTTAGCGCGGTCAGAGACCCAGTACTTC
many | TRBJ1-2 | NA | TRBV27 | CATRGEDYGYTF | TGTGCCACCCGGGGGGAAGACTATGGCTACACCTTC
many | TRBJ1-6 | NA | TRBV4-3 | CASSQASGRGSPLHF | TGCGCCAGCAGCCAAGCGTCGGGACGGGGTTCACCCCTCCACTTT
many | TRBJ2-7 | NA | TRBV7-9 | CASSQGGLGANEQYF | TGTGCCAGCAGCCAGGGGGGTTTGGGAGCTAACGAGCAGTACTTC
NA | TRBJ2-1 | NA | TRBV11-3 | CASSLIFTSSGNEQFF | TGTGCCAGCAGCTTAATCTTCACTTCCTCGGGGAATGAGCAGTTCTTC
many | TRBJ1-5 | TRBD1 | TRBV6-1 | CASSHETGSNQPQHF | TGTGCCAGCAGCCACGAGACAGGGAGCAATCAGCCCCAGCATTTT
many | TRBJ2-7 | TRBD1 | TRBV28 | CASNARGQGAYEQYF | TGTGCCAGCAACGCTCGGGGACAGGGGGCCTACGAGCAGTACTTC
many | TRBJ2-3 | NA | TRBV3-1 | CASSLHGGTSTDTQYF | TGTGCCAGCAGCCTACACGGCGGGACTAGCACAGATACGCAGTATTTT
many | TRBJ1-6 | NA | TRBV5-6 | CASRTGAESPLHF | TGTGCCAGCAGGACTGGTGCGGAGTCACCCCTCCACTTT
NA | TRBJ1-5 | NA | TRBV7-2 | CASSPHTGNQPQHF | TGTGCCAGCAGCCCACATACAGGGAATCAGCCCCAGCATTTT
NA | TRBJ1-3 | NA | TRBV6-1 | CASSGVNSGNTIYF | TGTGCCAGCAGTGGAGTCAACTCTGGAAACACCATATATTTT
many | TRBJ2-7 | TRBD1 | TRBV29-1 | CSVEGPGTDYEQYF | TGCAGCGTTGAAGGCCCCGGGACAGACTACGAGCAGTACTTC
NA | TRBJ1-5 | NA | TRBV7-8 | CASSLAPRNQPQHF | TGTGCCAGCAGCTTAGCCCCCAGGAATCAGCCCCAGCATTTT
many | TRBJ2-1 | TRBD2 | TRBV4-1 | CASSHLASLLLAGGRSYNEQFF | TGCGCCAGCAGCCACCTGGCCTCACTGTTACTAGCGGGTGGGAGATCCTACAATGAGCAGTTCTTC
NA | TRBJ2-7 | NA | TRBV30 | CAWSEQGRVYEQYF | TGTGCCTGGAGCGAACAGGGAAGGGTCTACGAGCAGTACTTC